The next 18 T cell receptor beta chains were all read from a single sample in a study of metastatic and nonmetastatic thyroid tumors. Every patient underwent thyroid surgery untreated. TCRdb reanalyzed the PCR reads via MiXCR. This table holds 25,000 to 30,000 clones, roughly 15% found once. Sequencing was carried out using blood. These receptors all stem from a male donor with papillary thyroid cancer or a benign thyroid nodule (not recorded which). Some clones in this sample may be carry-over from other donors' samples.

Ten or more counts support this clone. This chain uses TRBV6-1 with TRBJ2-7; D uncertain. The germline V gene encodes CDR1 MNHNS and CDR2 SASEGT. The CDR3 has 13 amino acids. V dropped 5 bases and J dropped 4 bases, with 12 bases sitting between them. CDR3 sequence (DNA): TGTGCCAGCAGTTTATCCCGATGGTACGAGCAGTACTTC. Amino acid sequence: CASSLSRWYEQYF.

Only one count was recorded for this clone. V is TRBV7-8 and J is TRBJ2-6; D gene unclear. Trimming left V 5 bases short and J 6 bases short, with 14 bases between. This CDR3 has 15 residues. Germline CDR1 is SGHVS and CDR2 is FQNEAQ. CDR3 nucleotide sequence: TGTGCCAGCAGCCCGCTGCGGTTCTTGGCCAACGTCCTGACTTTC. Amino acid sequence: CASSPLRFLANVLTF.

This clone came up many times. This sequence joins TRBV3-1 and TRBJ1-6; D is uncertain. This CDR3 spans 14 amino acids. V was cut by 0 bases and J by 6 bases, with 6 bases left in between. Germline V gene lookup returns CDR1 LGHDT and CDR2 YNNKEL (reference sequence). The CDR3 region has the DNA TGTGCCAGCAGCCAAGAAGGCCTTAATTCACCCCTCCACTTT. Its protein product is CASSQEGLNSPLHF.

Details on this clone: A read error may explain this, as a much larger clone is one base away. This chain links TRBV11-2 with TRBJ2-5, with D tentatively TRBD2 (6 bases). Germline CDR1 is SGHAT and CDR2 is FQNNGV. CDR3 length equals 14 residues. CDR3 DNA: TGTGCCATCAGCCTGGGTGGGAGGCAAGAGACCCAGTACTTC. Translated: CAISLGGRQETQYF.

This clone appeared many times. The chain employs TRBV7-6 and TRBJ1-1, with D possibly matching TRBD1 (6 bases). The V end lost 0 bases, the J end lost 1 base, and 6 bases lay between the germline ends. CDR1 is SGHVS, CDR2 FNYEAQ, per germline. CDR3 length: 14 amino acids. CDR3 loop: CASSLATGNTEAFF. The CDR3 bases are TGTGCCAGCAGCTTAGCGACAGGGAACACTGAAGCTTTCTTT.

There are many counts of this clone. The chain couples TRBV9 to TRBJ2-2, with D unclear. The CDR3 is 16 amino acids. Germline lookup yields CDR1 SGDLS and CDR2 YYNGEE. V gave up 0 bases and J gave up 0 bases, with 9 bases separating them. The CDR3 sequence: CASSVDGHTNTGELFF. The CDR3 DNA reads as TGTGCCAGCAGCGTAGACGGCCATACGAACACCGGGGAGCTGTTTTTT.

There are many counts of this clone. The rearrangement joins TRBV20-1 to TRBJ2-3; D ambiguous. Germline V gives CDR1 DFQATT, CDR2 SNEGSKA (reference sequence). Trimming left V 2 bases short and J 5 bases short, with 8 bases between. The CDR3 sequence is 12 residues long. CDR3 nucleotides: TGCAGTGCTAGATCAGGCCGAGATACGCAGTATTTT. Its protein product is CSARSGRDTQYF.

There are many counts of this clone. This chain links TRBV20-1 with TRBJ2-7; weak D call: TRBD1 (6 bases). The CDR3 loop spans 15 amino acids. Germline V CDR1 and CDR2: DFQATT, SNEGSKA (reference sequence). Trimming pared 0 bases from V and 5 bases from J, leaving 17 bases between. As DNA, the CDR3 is TGCAGTGCTAGAGATTCCAGGGGCCCGTCCGACGAGCAGTACTTC. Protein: CSARDSRGPSDEQYF.

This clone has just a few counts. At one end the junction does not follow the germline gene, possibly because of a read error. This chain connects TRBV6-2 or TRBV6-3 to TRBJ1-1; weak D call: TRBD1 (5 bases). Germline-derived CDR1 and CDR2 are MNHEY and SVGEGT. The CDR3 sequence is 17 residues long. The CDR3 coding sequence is TGTGCCAGTAGTTACTCGAGGGGTCCCGATATGAACACTGAAGCTTTCTTT. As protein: CASSYSRGPDMNTEAFF.

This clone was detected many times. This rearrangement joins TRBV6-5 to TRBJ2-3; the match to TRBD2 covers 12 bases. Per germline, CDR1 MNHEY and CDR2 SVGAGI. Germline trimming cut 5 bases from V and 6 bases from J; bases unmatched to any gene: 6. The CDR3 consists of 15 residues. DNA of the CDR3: TGTGCCAGCAGTACTAGCGGGGGGATATGGGATACGCAGTATTTT. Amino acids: CASSTSGGIWDTQYF.

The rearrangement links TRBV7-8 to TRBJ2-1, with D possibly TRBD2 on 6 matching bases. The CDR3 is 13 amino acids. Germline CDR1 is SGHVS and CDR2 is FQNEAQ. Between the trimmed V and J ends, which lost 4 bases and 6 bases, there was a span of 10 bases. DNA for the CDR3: TGTGCCAGCAGCTCCCCGGGACTCAATGAGCAGTTCTTC. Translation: CASSSPGLNEQFF. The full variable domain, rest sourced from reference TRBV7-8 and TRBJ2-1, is GAGVSQSPRYKVAKRGQDVALRCDPISGHVSLFWYQQALGQGPEFLTYFQNEAQLDKSGLPSDRFFAERPEGSVSTLKIQRTQQEDSAVYLCASSSPGLNEQFFGPGTRLTVL.

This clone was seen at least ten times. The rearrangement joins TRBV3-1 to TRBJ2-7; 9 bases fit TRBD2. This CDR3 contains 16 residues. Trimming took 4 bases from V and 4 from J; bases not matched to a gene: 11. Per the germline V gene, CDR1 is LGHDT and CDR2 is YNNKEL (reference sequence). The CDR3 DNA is TGTGCCAGCAGCCGCCGATTAGCGGGAGTAGAGTACGAGCAGTACTTC. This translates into CASSRRLAGVEYEQYF.

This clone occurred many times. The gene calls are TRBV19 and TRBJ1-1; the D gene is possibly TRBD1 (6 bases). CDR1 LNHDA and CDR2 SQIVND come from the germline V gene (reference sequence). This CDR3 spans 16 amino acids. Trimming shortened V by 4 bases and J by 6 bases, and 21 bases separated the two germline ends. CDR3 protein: CASSNTAGTRSAEAFF. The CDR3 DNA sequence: TGTGCCAGTAGTAACACCGCCGGGACAAGGTCGGCTGAAGCTTTCTTT. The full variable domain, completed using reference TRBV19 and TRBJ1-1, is DGGITQSPKYLFRKEGQNVTLSCEQNLNHDAMYWYRQDPGQGLRLIYYSQIVNDFQKGDIAEGYSVSREKKESFPLTVTSAQKNPTAFYLCASSNTAGTRSAEAFFGQGTRLTVV.

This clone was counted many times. Written as DNA, the CDR3 is TGTGCCAGCAGCCCGCTTCGACAGCTCACTGGAAACACCATATATTTT. Amino acid sequence: CASSPLRQLTGNTIYF. The genes are TRBV5-5 and TRBJ1-3; tentative D call: TRBD1 (5 bases). This CDR3 spans 16 amino acids. The germline CDR1 and CDR2 sequences are SGHKS and YYEKEE (reference sequence). Trimming cost V 4 bases and J 2 bases, with 16 bases left between them.

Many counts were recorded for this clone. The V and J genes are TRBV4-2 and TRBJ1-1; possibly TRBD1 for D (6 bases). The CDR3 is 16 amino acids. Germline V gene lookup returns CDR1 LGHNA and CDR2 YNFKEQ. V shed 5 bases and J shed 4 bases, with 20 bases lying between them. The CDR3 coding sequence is TGTGCCAGCAGCTCGGAGGTAGGGGGTGGATTCACTGAAGCTTTCTTT. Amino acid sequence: CASSSEVGGGFTEAFF.

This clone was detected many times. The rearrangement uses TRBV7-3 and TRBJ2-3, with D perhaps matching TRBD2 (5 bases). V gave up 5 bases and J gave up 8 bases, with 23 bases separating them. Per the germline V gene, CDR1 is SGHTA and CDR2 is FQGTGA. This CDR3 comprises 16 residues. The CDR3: CASSAWTAGGFGTQYF. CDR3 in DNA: TGTGCCAGCAGCGCTTGGACGGCGGGCGGGTTTGGTACGCAGTATTTT.

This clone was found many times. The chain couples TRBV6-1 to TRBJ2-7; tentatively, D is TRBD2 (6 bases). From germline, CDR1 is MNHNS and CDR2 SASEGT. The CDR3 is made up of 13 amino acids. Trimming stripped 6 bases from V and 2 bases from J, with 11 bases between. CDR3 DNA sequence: TGTGCCAGCAGCGGACTATCGACCTACGAGCAGTACTTC. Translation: CASSGLSTYEQYF.

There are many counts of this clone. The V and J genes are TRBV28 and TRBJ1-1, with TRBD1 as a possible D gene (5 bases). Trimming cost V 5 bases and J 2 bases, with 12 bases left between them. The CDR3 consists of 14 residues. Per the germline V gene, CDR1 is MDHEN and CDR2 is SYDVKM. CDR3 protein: CASSPGGVNTEAFF. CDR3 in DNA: TGTGCCAGCAGTCCCGGGGGAGTAAACACTGAAGCTTTCTTT.